Presented here are 9 T cell receptor beta chains from one specimen sequenced in a study of beta chain features in type 1 diabetes (dated by TCRdb to 2016 to 2019). The antigens for these receptors are not known. What the research found in general, with its limitations: A moderate but significant shortening of TCRB CDR3 length was observed in type 1 diabetes patients in all four CD4+ subsets.

The receptor library was made with the immunoSEQ multiplex PCR assay. The entire amount of isolated RNA was reverse transcribed using the High Capacity cDNA Reverse Transcription Kit, so the sequenced TCRB transcripts were expressed ones. Drawn from immuneACCESS, this table holds only the in-frame rearrangements with V and J called that TCRdb kept. Clones are partly lost; checked studies trace under half to an unresolved V gene and leave the rest unexplained. Recorded for this sample are about 640,000 clones; approximately 13% of them occurred a single time. The ten top clones hold more than 0.09% of the sample. Material: naive CD4+ T cells from blood. The meaning of the sample's cell subset or site label: true naive CD4+ T cells. The origin of the receptors is a man aged 25 to 45 with type 1 diabetes.

The chain recombines TRBV19 with TRBJ2-3; D call uncertain. V was clipped by 2 bases and J by 2 bases, with 5 bases between them. Germline values: CDR1 LNHDA, CDR2 SQIVND (reference sequence). CDR3 length: 13 amino acids. CDR3 sequence (DNA): TGTGCCAGTAGTATAACAGACACAGATACGCAGTATTTT. Translating it yields CASSITDTDTQYF. Full variable domain (missing parts from reference TRBV19 and TRBJ2-3): DGGITQSPKYLFRKEGQNVTLSCEQNLNHDAMYWYRQDPGQGLRLIYYSQIVNDFQKGDIAEGYSVSREKKESFPLTVTSAQKNPTAFYLCASSITDTDTQYFGPGTRLTVL.

The genes are TRBV4-2 and TRBJ1-5, with TRBD1 identical over 9 bases. This CDR3 spans 14 amino acids. The germline gives CDR1 LGHNA, CDR2 YNFKEQ. Trimming removed 4 bases from V and 2 bases from J; junction bases left unmatched: 0. In DNA, the CDR3 is TGTGCCAGCAGCCGGACAGGGGGCAATCAGCCCCAGCATTTT. Its translation: CASSRTGGNQPQHF.

The genes are TRBV27 and TRBJ2-1, with a possible D match to TRBD2 (5 bases). The V gene's germline CDR1 is MNHEY and CDR2 SMNVEV (reference sequence). The V and J ends lost 5 bases and 0 bases respectively, with 8 bases between them. There are 14 residues in the CDR3. Written as DNA, the CDR3 is TGTGCCAGCAGTACCGGGATCTCCTACAATGAGCAGTTCTTC. Amino acid sequence: CASSTGISYNEQFF.

This chain links TRBV10-2 with TRBJ2-7; TRBD2 agrees at 13 bases. In germline, CDR1 is WSHSY, CDR2 SAAADI. CDR3 length: 14 amino acids. With V trimmed by 4 bases and J by 4 bases, 1 base remained unmatched. CDR3 sequence reads: CASSGTSGGYEQYF. CDR3 nucleotides: TGCGCCAGCAGTGGGACTAGCGGGGGTTACGAGCAGTACTTC.

The chain carries TRBV27 and TRBJ1-6; 9 bases match TRBD1. CDR3 size: 14 residues. Germline loops: CDR1 MNHEY, CDR2 SMNVEV (reference sequence). Trimming took 4 bases from V and 10 from J; bases not matched to a gene: 5. CDR3 in amino acids: CASSWGTGYSPLHF. As DNA, the CDR3 is TGTGCCAGCAGTTGGGGGACAGGGTACTCACCCCTCCACTTT.

In this sample, this clone turned up a few times. The chain carries TRBV28 and TRBJ1-1, with D perhaps matching TRBD1 (5 bases). The ends were cut back, 5 bases at V and 2 bases at J, with 6 bases in the middle. Per germline, CDR1 MDHEN and CDR2 SYDVKM. The CDR3 has 12 residues. This CDR3 reads CASSQGNTEAFF. The CDR3 DNA sequence: TGTGCCAGCAGTCAGGGAAACACTGAAGCTTTCTTT.

This clone was observed a few times. The J gene is TRBJ1-2, the V gene TRBV30, with D possibly TRBD1 on 6 matching bases. Germline V gene sequence: CDR1 GTSNPN, CDR2 SVGIG (reference sequence). The CDR3 spans 13 residues. Trimming left V 2 bases short and J 7 bases short, with 14 bases between. The CDR3 spells CAWSSQEQGGYTF. CDR3 nucleotide sequence: TGTGCCTGGAGTTCGCAGGAACAGGGTGGCTACACCTTC.

The V call is TRBV2, the J call TRBJ2-5, with D perhaps TRBD1 or TRBD2 (5 bases each). This CDR3 has 13 residues. CDR1 and CDR2 (germline): SNHLY, FYNNEI. The V end lost 5 bases, the J end lost 3 bases, and 10 bases lay between the germline ends. The CDR3 spells CASSRDPEETQYF. The CDR3 bases are TGTGCCAGCAGTAGGGACCCTGAAGAGACCCAGTACTTC.

V gene TRBV7-2 combines with J gene TRBJ2-2; 10 nucleotides align to TRBD1. The CDR3 spans 18 residues. Germline lookup yields CDR1 SGHTA and CDR2 FQGNSA. The V and J ends lost 4 bases and 0 bases, in that order; junction bases with no gene match: 8. The CDR3 sequence: CASSSWGTGVANTGELFF. The CDR3 DNA reads TGTGCCAGCAGCTCATGGGGGACAGGGGTCGCGAACACCGGGGAGCTGTTTTTT.